These 2 T cell receptor beta chains were sequenced from one sample in a study of cytomegalovirus exposure and HLA in healthy donors. Vbeta (60) and Jbeta (13) primers were used in the PCR. TCRdb's table, derived via immunoSEQ multiplex PCR, lists solely in-frame clones and lacks some. The sample lists 110,000 or so clones, around 66% seen once, with roughly 8.7% in the top ten. The source material was PBMCs. These receptors all come from a man younger than 35 in good health and CMV-seropositive.

The chain is built from TRBV10-3 and TRBJ2-7, with 9 bases lining up with TRBD1. CDR1 and CDR2 from the germline V gene are ENHRY and SYGVKD. Trimming removed 10 bases from V and 6 bases from J; junction bases left unmatched: 10. CDR3 length: 13 amino acids. This chain's CDR3 is CATHRGPSTEQYF. CDR3 DNA sequence: TGTGCCACTCACAGGGGGCCCTCCACCGAGCAGTACTTC.

The chain is built from TRBV11-2 and TRBJ1-1; 8 nucleotides agree with TRBD1. Germline V gene sequence: CDR1 SGHAT, CDR2 FQNNGV. The CDR3 length is 16 residues. The junction had 15 bases not matched to a gene; V was cut back by 4 bases and J by 8 bases. This CDR3 is CASSYSGGKIDTEAFF. The CDR3 DNA is TGTGCCAGCAGCTATTCAGGGGGCAAAATAGATACCGAAGCTTTCTTT.